This T cell receptor beta chain was documented in a study of OX40 agonist ivuxolimab in advanced cancers. Germline V gene sequence: CDR1 MDHEN, CDR2 SYDVKM. The CDR3 consists of 11 residues. Trimming left V 6 bases short and J 4 bases short, with 7 bases between. Autoimmune disease history or systemic immunosuppression led to patient exclusion. Clones were read by immunoSEQ multiplex PCR, and TCRdb kept only the in-frame ones, dropping some. The sample holds 40,000 to 50,000 clones, 89% seen once. This sequence was found in an adult with an advanced solid tumor such as melanoma, head and neck, liver or kidney cancer. This sequence joins TRBV28 and TRBJ2-7, with D uncertain. The sequencing here drew on CD4+ or CD8+ T cells sorted from blood, taken in a trial of the OX40 agonist ivuxolimab. CDR3 sequence: CASSVRYEQYF. The CDR3 coding sequence is TGTGCCAGCAGCGTGCGTTACGAGCAGTACTTC.